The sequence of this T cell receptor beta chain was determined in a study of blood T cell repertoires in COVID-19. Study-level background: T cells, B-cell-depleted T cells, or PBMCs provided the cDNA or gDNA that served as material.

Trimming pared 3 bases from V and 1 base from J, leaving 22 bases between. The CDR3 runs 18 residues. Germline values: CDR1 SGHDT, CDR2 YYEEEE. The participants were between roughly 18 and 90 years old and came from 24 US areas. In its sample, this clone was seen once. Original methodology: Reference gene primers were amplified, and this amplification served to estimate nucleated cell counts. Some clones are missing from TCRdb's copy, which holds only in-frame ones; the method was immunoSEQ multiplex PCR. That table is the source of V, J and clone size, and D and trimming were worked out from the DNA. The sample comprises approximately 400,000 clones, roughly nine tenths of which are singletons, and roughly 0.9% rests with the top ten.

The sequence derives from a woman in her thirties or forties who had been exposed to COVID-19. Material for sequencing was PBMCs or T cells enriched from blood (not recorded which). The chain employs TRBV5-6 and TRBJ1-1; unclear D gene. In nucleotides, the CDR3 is TGTGCCAGCAGCTCCCCCACCGTCGGGTTAGTAGGGAACACTGAAGCTTTCTTT. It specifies CASSSPTVGLVGNTEAFF.